The 31 T cell receptor beta chains presented below share a single source sample, sequenced in a study of T cell responses to AZD1222 COVID-19 vaccine. Sequencing was performed with immunoSEQ multiplex PCR; in TCRdb, only in-frame clones are kept and a portion is missing. The table records around 200,000 clones, around 90% of them present only once. The input for sequencing was peripheral blood, taken on day 0 of AZD1222 vaccination. Receptor source: an adult in good health.

Only a few counts were recorded for this clone. The genes are TRBV15 and TRBJ1-4, with TRBD1 matching over 8 bases. Germline V gives CDR1 LNHNV, CDR2 YYDKDF (reference sequence). V lost 1 base to trimming and J lost 8 bases; unmatched junction nucleotides: 6. The CDR3 has 15 residues. This CDR3 is CATSRGTGMNEKLFF. The CDR3 DNA is TGTGCCACCAGCAGAGGGACAGGGATGAACGAAAAACTGTTTTTT.

The V gene is TRBV5-4, the J gene TRBJ2-7; tentatively, D is TRBD1 (6 bases). CDR1 and CDR2 from the germline V gene are SGHNT and YYREEE (reference sequence). V was shortened by 2 bases and J by 6 bases, with 12 bases between the two germline ends. The CDR3 runs 13 residues. The CDR3: CASSLRDISEQYF. The CDR3 coding sequence is TGTGCCAGCAGCTTACGGGACATATCCGAGCAGTACTTC.

The chain carries TRBV29-1 and TRBJ2-6, with D hard to call. The CDR3 is made up of 12 amino acids. Germline CDR1 and CDR2: SQVTM and ANQGSEA. The V end was cut by 4 bases, the J end by 4 bases, with 5 bases between. The CDR3 here is CSVASGANVLTF. The CDR3 coding sequence is TGCAGCGTTGCTTCCGGGGCCAACGTCCTGACTTTC.

This chain uses TRBV5-6 with TRBJ1-6; D not certain. The V and J ends lost 1 base and 9 bases respectively, with 14 bases between them. The CDR3 contains 15 residues. The germline CDR1 and CDR2 sequences are SGHDT and YYEEEE. The CDR3 nucleotides are TGTGCCAGCAGCTTGAGCGCAAGCCTCCCTTCACCCCTCCACTTT. Its protein is CASSLSASLPSPLHF.

The CDR3 region has the DNA TGTGCTAGTGGTCCCGGGACAGGGGGGAATTCACCCCTCCACTTT. It is translated as CASGPGTGGNSPLHF. J is TRBJ1-6 and V is TRBV12-5, with 11 bases lining up with TRBD1. The CDR3 runs to 15 residues. CDR1 and CDR2 from the germline V gene are LGHNT and FRNRAP. The J segment lost 7 bases and the V segment lost 5 bases, leaving 4 bases of the junction unmatched.

The chain joins TRBV19 to TRBJ1-4; 9 bases agree with TRBD1. The CDR3 consists of 14 residues. Germline V gives CDR1 LNHDA, CDR2 SQIVND (reference sequence). V lost 7 bases, J lost 7 bases, and 7 bases stayed unmatched. For the CDR3, the DNA is TGTGCCAGTACCTTGACAGGGGGTGTTGAAAAACTGTTTTTT. Translating gives CASTLTGGVEKLFF. The variable domain in full, completed from reference TRBV19 and TRBJ1-4, reads DGGITQSPKYLFRKEGQNVTLSCEQNLNHDAMYWYRQDPGQGLRLIYYSQIVNDFQKGDIAEGYSVSREKKESFPLTVTSAQKNPTAFYLCASTLTGGVEKLFFGSGTQLSVL.

This clone has only one observation. The chain joins TRBV9 to TRBJ1-1; the D gene is possibly TRBD1 (5 bases). The CDR3 has 14 residues. The germline CDR1 and CDR2 sequences are SGDLS and YYNGEE. V gave up 0 bases and J gave up 5 bases, with 11 bases separating them. In DNA form, the CDR3 reads TGTGCCAGCAGCGTAGGGGTGAGGGGAACTGAAGCTTTCTTT. Translation gives CASSVGVRGTEAFF.

The chain employs TRBV19 and TRBJ2-7; tentatively, D is TRBD1 or TRBD2 (5 bases each). The length of the CDR3 is 15 residues. Germline lookup yields CDR1 LNHDA and CDR2 SQIVND (reference sequence). The V end lost 4 bases, the J end lost 1 base, and 14 bases lay between the germline ends. The CDR3 DNA is TGTGCCAGTAGTAATCAGGCCGAGGGGTCCTACGAGCAGTACTTC. Its protein product is CASSNQAEGSYEQYF.

This clone was picked up a small number of times. V is TRBV15 and J is TRBJ1-6, with 10 bases identical to TRBD1. V lost 5 bases, J lost 10 bases, and 8 bases stayed unmatched. The CDR3 is 15 amino acids. Looked up from germline, CDR1 is LNHNV and CDR2 is YYDKDF (reference sequence). As DNA, the CDR3 is TGTGCCACCAGCCCTTGGGACAGGGGATACTCACCCCTCCACTTT. Amino acid sequence: CATSPWDRGYSPLHF.

CDR3 in DNA: TGTGCCAGCAGCTTAGACAGGGGGAGCACAGATACGCAGTATTTT. As protein: CASSLDRGSTDTQYF. V gene TRBV7-2 combines with J gene TRBJ2-3, with 8 bases fitting TRBD1. The V segment lost 1 base and the J segment 0 bases; nucleotides outside the gene matches: 0. Germline assignment: CDR1 SGHTA and CDR2 FQGNSA. The CDR3 contains 15 residues.

This clone has a count of ten or more. V gene TRBV6-5 combines with J gene TRBJ2-5; TRBD1 aligns across 8 bases. The junction had 9 bases not matched to a gene; V was cut back by 4 bases and J by 5 bases. CDR3 length: 15 residues. Germline V gives CDR1 MNHEY, CDR2 SVGAGI. The CDR3 is CASSSYRTGRETQYF. The CDR3 DNA sequence: TGTGCCAGCAGTTCCTATCGGACAGGGAGGGAGACCCAGTACTTC.

This sequence joins TRBV6-2 or TRBV6-3 and TRBJ1-5, with a possible D match to TRBD1 (5 bases). The germline V gene encodes CDR1 MNHEY and CDR2 SVGEGT. Deletions cut 5 bases from V and 5 bases from J, with 22 bases between. The CDR3 loop spans 17 amino acids. The CDR3 DNA reads as TGTGCCAGCAGTCGCGAACGGACGACGGGGGACGATCAGCCCCAGCATTTT. It yields the protein CASSRERTTGDDQPQHF.

V and J are TRBV19 and TRBJ1-1, with TRBD1 matching 11 bases. The V gene's germline CDR1 is LNHDA and CDR2 SQIVND (reference sequence). This CDR3 is 16 amino acids long. The trim removed 3 bases at V and 5 bases at J, leaving 8 bases unmatched. CDR3 sequence (DNA): TGTGCCAGTAGTATTCGGACAGGGGGCACGAAAACTGAAGCTTTCTTT. Translated: CASSIRTGGTKTEAFF. The variable domain in full, completed from reference TRBV19 and TRBJ1-1, reads DGGITQSPKYLFRKEGQNVTLSCEQNLNHDAMYWYRQDPGQGLRLIYYSQIVNDFQKGDIAEGYSVSREKKESFPLTVTSAQKNPTAFYLCASSIRTGGTKTEAFFGQGTRLTVV.

The CDR3, as DNA: TGTGCCACCAGCTGGGACAGGGGGTCTCAGTACTTC. Translated, it gives CATSWDRGSQYF. J is TRBJ2-5 and V is TRBV15; 11 nucleotides agree with TRBD1. The CDR3 is made up of 12 amino acids. The J segment lost 11 bases and the V segment lost 5 bases, leaving 4 bases of the junction unmatched. Germline lookup yields CDR1 LNHNV and CDR2 YYDKDF (reference sequence).

The chain joins TRBV7-9 to TRBJ2-2; 7 bases map to TRBD2. The CDR3 is 16 amino acids. Trimming removed 5 bases from V and 4 bases from J; junction bases left unmatched: 10. CDR1 is SEHNR and CDR2 is FQNEAQ in the germline V gene (reference sequence). CDR3 sequence reads: CASSPWGGESTGELFF. The DNA of the CDR3 is TGTGCCAGCAGCCCCTGGGGAGGGGAAAGCACCGGGGAGCTGTTTTTT.

This clone is a singleton in its sample. The chain is built from TRBV9 and TRBJ1-4; 8 positions agree with TRBD1. The J segment lost 8 bases and the V segment lost 6 bases, leaving 12 bases of the junction unmatched. The CDR3 length is 15 residues. Germline V gene lookup returns CDR1 SGDLS and CDR2 YYNGEE. The CDR3 DNA is TGTGCCAGCACCCACAGGGGGGGGAGTAGGGAAAAACTGTTTTTT. It encodes CASTHRGGSREKLFF.

The chain uses TRBV25-1 and TRBJ2-7; no reliable D call. V dropped 3 bases and J dropped 4 bases, with 13 bases sitting between them. Germline CDR1 reads MGHDK; CDR2 reads SYGVNS. This CDR3 has 14 amino acids. This chain's CDR3 is CASSESPRRYEQYF. Here the CDR3 DNA reads TGTGCCAGCAGTGAGAGTCCCAGAAGATACGAGCAGTACTTC.

The gene calls are TRBV29-1 and TRBJ2-1, with a tentative D call TRBD2 (5 bases). This CDR3 is 17 amino acids long. V lost 2 bases to trimming and J lost 0 bases, with 17 bases between them. Germline V lookup: CDR1 SQVTM, CDR2 ANQGSEA. The CDR3 here is CSVERSGGFRSYNEQFF. The CDR3 DNA reads TGCAGCGTTGAACGGAGCGGCGGATTCCGCTCCTACAATGAGCAGTTCTTC.

The chain joins TRBV2 to TRBJ2-3, with 8 bases identical to TRBD2. Germline values: CDR1 SNHLY, CDR2 FYNNEI. The CDR3 is 16 residues long. J was trimmed by 2 bases and V by 3 bases; bases with no gene match: 7. CDR3 sequence: CASSEYAGGLTDTQYF. DNA of the CDR3: TGTGCCAGCAGTGAGTATGCGGGAGGTCTCACAGATACGCAGTATTTT.

The chain links TRBV6-1 to TRBJ2-1, with a weak D call TRBD2 (7 bases). The CDR3 runs to 15 residues. Germline lookup yields CDR1 MNHNS and CDR2 SASEGT. Trimming removed 1 base from V and 7 bases from J, with 14 bases in between. The CDR3 DNA is TGTGCCAGCAGTGAAGGGACTAGGAGGGGGAATGAGCAGTTCTTC. Protein product: CASSEGTRRGNEQFF.

V usage is TRBV7-2 and J usage is TRBJ1-1, with 7 bases matching TRBD1. CDR1 and CDR2 from the germline V gene are SGHTA and FQGNSA. Losses at the gene ends were 4 bases for V and 1 base for J; bases not matched to a gene: 3. The CDR3 has 14 residues. The CDR3 coding sequence is TGTGCCAGCAGCTGGGGACAGTCGAACACTGAAGCTTTCTTT. Its translation: CASSWGQSNTEAFF.

The DNA for the CDR3 is TGTGCCAGCAGCTTTACAGGGGGCGATACGCAGTATTTT. This codes for CASSFTGGDTQYF. The genes are TRBV7-8 and TRBJ2-3, with TRBD1 matching over 9 bases. J lost 6 bases, V lost 3 bases, and 1 base had no gene match. The CDR3 consists of 13 residues. Germline assignment: CDR1 SGHVS and CDR2 FQNEAQ.

The chain has TRBV28 and TRBJ1-5; 9 bases match TRBD1. Germline values: CDR1 MDHEN, CDR2 SYDVKM. V was pared by 6 bases and J by 3 bases, with 9 bases of the junction left unmatched. This CDR3 spans 16 amino acids. The CDR3 coding sequence is TGTGCCAGCAGCGGTATGGGACAGGGCGCCAATCAGCCCCAGCATTTT. Amino acid sequence: CASSGMGQGANQPQHF.

The count of this clone is one. The V and J genes are TRBV7-6 and TRBJ1-5; possible D gene TRBD1, 5 bases. Trimming removed 5 bases from V and 5 bases from J, with 10 bases in between. CDR3 length: 13 amino acids. The germline gives CDR1 SGHVS, CDR2 FNYEAQ. CDR3 nucleotide sequence: TGTGCCAGCAGCCCGGACAACTATCAGCCCCAGCATTTT. Translation: CASSPDNYQPQHF.

This sequence joins TRBV10-3 and TRBJ1-5; 7 bases line up with TRBD1. This CDR3 is 16 amino acids long. Germline V gene sequence: CDR1 ENHRY, CDR2 SYGVKD. V was pared by 0 bases and J by 11 bases, with 13 bases of the junction left unmatched. The CDR3 DNA is TGTGCCATCAGTGAGTCGGTAATAGGGGGCGCGATGTCCCAGCATTTT. Its protein is CAISESVIGGAMSQHF.

V and J are TRBV7-2 and TRBJ1-2, with TRBD1 matching over 9 bases. Unmatched junction bases numbered 5, after V lost 5 bases and J lost 4 bases. CDR1 and CDR2 (germline): SGHTA, FQGNSA. The CDR3 has 14 amino acids. CDR3: CASSPGTGLYGYTF. In DNA, the CDR3 is TGTGCCAGCAGCCCCGGGACAGGGCTCTATGGCTACACCTTC.

The CDR3 sequence: CAWSVKAGTGELFF. The CDR3 DNA reads as TGTGCCTGGAGTGTAAAAGCCGGCACCGGGGAGCTGTTTTTT. This chain links TRBV30 with TRBJ2-2, with D unresolved. CDR1 and CDR2 from the germline V gene are GTSNPN and SVGIG (reference sequence). The CDR3 runs to 14 residues. Trimming took 0 bases from V and 4 from J, leaving 9 bases between them.

The genes are TRBV5-4 and TRBJ2-3, with D tentatively TRBD1 (7 bases). The CDR3 runs 18 residues. CDR1 is SGHNT, CDR2 YYREEE, per germline (reference sequence). Trimming pared 6 bases from V and 3 bases from J, leaving 26 bases between. DNA of the CDR3: TGTGCCAGCAACATTCGACAGGGAGGTATTTCGATGACAGATACGCAGTATTTT. The encoded protein is CASNIRQGGISMTDTQYF. Complete variable domain (other parts from reference TRBV5-4 and TRBJ2-3): ETGVTQSPTHLIKTRGQQVTLRCSSQSGHNTVSWYQQALGQGPQFIFQYYREEENGRGNFPPRFSGLQFPNYSSELNVNALELDDSALYLCASNIRQGGISMTDTQYFGPGTRLTVL.

V gene TRBV6-1 combines with J gene TRBJ1-6; no firm D call. V was cut by 6 bases and J by 7 bases, with 10 bases left in between. Germline CDR1 is MNHNS and CDR2 is SASEGT. CDR3 length: 13 residues. CDR3 loop: CASRPAENSPLHF. In DNA, the CDR3 is TGTGCCAGCAGGCCGGCTGAAAATTCACCCCTCCACTTT.

The genes are TRBV30 and TRBJ1-6, with D perhaps TRBD1 (5 bases). With 2 bases removed from V and 8 bases from J, the gap between germline ends came to 19 bases. The CDR3 spans 16 residues. Germline CDR1 is GTSNPN and CDR2 is SVGIG (reference sequence). The chain's CDR3 is CAWSSPGRQLDSPLHF. CDR3 nucleotides: TGTGCCTGGAGTTCCCCGGGTAGACAGTTGGATTCACCCCTCCACTTT.

This chain uses TRBV5-1 with TRBJ2-3, with 9 bases lining up with TRBD2. With 3 bases clipped from V and 5 bases from J, the junction kept 7 bases outside the gene matches. Germline V gives CDR1 SGHRS, CDR2 YFSETQ. The CDR3 length is 15 residues. The CDR3 loop is CASSSLAGELDTQYF. The DNA of the CDR3 is TGCGCCAGCAGCTCCTTAGCGGGAGAGCTAGATACGCAGTATTTT. Based on the CDR3 plus reference TRBV5-1 and TRBJ2-3, the full variable domain is KAGVTQTPRYLIKTRGQQVTLSCSPISGHRSVSWYQQTPGQGLQFLFEYFSETQRNKGNFPGRFSGRQFSNSRSEMNVSTLELGDSALYLCASSSLAGELDTQYFGPGTRLTVL.